The 22 T cell receptor beta chains below all came from one sample that was sequenced in a study of cytomegalovirus exposure and HLA in healthy donors. PCR involved 60 Vbeta and 13 Jbeta primers. The repertoire was sequenced with immunoSEQ multiplex PCR; TCRdb's copy has only in-frame clones and lacks some. The sample lists roughly 170,000 clones; 77% were seen once. The source material was PBMCs. These receptors were taken from a woman aged 30 to 39 in good health and CMV-seronegative.

V gene TRBV30 combines with J gene TRBJ2-1; 16 bases fit TRBD2. This CDR3 is 18 amino acids long. Germline V gives CDR1 GTSNPN, CDR2 SVGIG (reference sequence). Trimming at V came to 3 bases and at J to 4 bases, leaving 9 bases not matched to a gene. The CDR3 DNA reads as TGTGCCTGGAGGGGACTAGCGGGGGGGCAATTCGCGTACAATGAGCAGTTCTTC. Its translation: CAWRGLAGGQFAYNEQFF. The full variable domain, rest sourced from reference TRBV30 and TRBJ2-1, is SQTIHQWPATLVQPVGSPLSLECTVEGTSNPNLYWYRQAAGRGLQLLFYSVGIGQISSEVPQNLSASRPQDRQFILSSKKLLLSDSGFYLCAWRGLAGGQFAYNEQFFGPGTRLTVL.

This clone showed up just a few times. The V call is TRBV29-1, the J call TRBJ2-2; a possible D gene is TRBD2 (7 bases). Trimming removed 4 bases from V and 5 bases from J, with 14 bases in between. This CDR3 contains 14 residues. The germline gives CDR1 SQVTM, CDR2 ANQGSEA. CDR3 DNA: TGCAGCGTTGTAGAGGGGGGGAGGACCGGGGAGCTGTTTTTT. Protein product: CSVVEGGRTGELFF.

This clone is a singleton in its sample. The chain uses TRBV5-6 and TRBJ2-6, with D unclear. This CDR3 region has 15 residues. Looked up from germline, CDR1 is SGHDT and CDR2 is YYEEEE. Trimming shortened V by 4 bases and J by 1 base, and 9 bases separated the two germline ends. Here the CDR3 reads CASSISPSGANVLTF. The CDR3, as DNA: TGTGCCAGCAGCATAAGCCCATCTGGGGCCAACGTCCTGACTTTC.

V usage is TRBV9 and J usage is TRBJ2-7; D is ambiguous. V dropped 0 bases and J dropped 3 bases, with 10 bases sitting between them. The CDR3 covers 14 residues. CDR1 and CDR2 from the germline V gene are SGDLS and YYNGEE. As DNA, the CDR3 is TGTGCCAGCAGCGTAGGGCACAGTGGCTACGAGCAGTACTTC. Translated: CASSVGHSGYEQYF.

The chain has TRBV6-1 and TRBJ2-1, with a tentative D call TRBD2 (6 bases). CDR1 is MNHNS, CDR2 SASEGT, per germline. V shed 4 bases and J shed 3 bases, with 13 bases lying between them. The CDR3 contains 15 residues. The CDR3 DNA follows: TGTGCCAGCAGTGCCCCCGGGAGAGACTACAATGAGCAGTTCTTC. Translated: CASSAPGRDYNEQFF.

This rearrangement joins TRBV5-1 to TRBJ2-7, with no clear D. CDR3 length: 15 residues. CDR1 is SGHRS, CDR2 YFSETQ, per germline. Trimming shortened V by 4 bases and J by 0 bases, and 14 bases separated the two germline ends. The CDR3 DNA sequence: TGCGCCAGCAGCCTTGAAATGTTTAGCTCCTACGAGCAGTACTTC. Translated, it gives CASSLEMFSSYEQYF.

The genes are TRBV28 and TRBJ1-1; D remains unclear. The CDR3 runs to 12 residues. Germline CDR1 and CDR2: MDHEN and SYDVKM. V lost 2 bases and J 7 bases, leaving 8 bases between the germline ends. CDR3 coding DNA: TGTGCCAGCAGTTTACCGGGGTTTGAAGCTTTCTTT. It specifies CASSLPGFEAFF.

This clone was counted a few times. The V call is TRBV20-1, the J call TRBJ1-2; D not resolved. The CDR3 covers 11 residues. The V gene lost 6 bases and the J gene lost 4 bases, with 9 bases spanning the gap. The germline gives CDR1 DFQATT, CDR2 SNEGSKA (reference sequence). CDR3 DNA sequence: TGCAGTGCCAGGCCTGGCTATGGCTACACCTTC. Protein: CSARPGYGYTF.

The genes are TRBV25-1 and TRBJ2-7, with D perhaps TRBD1 (5 bases). Germline V gene lookup returns CDR1 MGHDK and CDR2 SYGVNS. Trimming took off 1 base at V and 2 bases at J, with 15 bases between the two ends. This CDR3 is 16 amino acids long. The CDR3 spells CASSESWGAVPYEQYF. The CDR3 nucleotides read TGTGCCAGCAGTGAATCGTGGGGCGCGGTGCCCTACGAGCAGTACTTC.

The rearrangement joins TRBV11-2 to TRBJ2-7, with D unresolved. The CDR3 covers 15 residues. V was shortened by 2 bases and J by 5 bases, with 16 bases between the two germline ends. Germline-derived CDR1 and CDR2 are SGHAT and FQNNGV. The CDR3 loop reads CASSLQLGSAHEQYF. In DNA, the CDR3 is TGTGCCAGCAGCTTACAACTGGGCTCCGCCCACGAGCAGTACTTC.

This chain links TRBV9 with TRBJ1-2; D perhaps matches TRBD1 (5 bases). Germline-derived CDR1 and CDR2 are SGDLS and YYNGEE. The V end lost 0 bases, the J end lost 8 bases, and 17 bases lay between the germline ends. This CDR3 is built from 15 residues. Here the CDR3 reads CASSVEWSGRGGYTF. CDR3 bases: TGTGCCAGCAGCGTAGAGTGGTCTGGAAGGGGCGGCTACACCTTC.

V and J are TRBV4-2 and TRBJ1-2; 8 positions agree with TRBD1. V trimming: 4 bases; J trimming: 2 bases; junction bases outside the gene matches: 3. The germline V gene has CDR1 LGHNA and CDR2 YNFKEQ. The CDR3 has 14 residues. The CDR3 bases are TGTGCCAGCAGCCGGGGGACAGGAAACTATGGCTACACCTTC. This translates into CASSRGTGNYGYTF.

CDR3 nucleotides: TGCAGCGTCGACCACGGTGATGAGGTGCAGTACTTC. This codes for CSVDHGDEVQYF. This chain uses TRBV29-1 with TRBJ2-7; D ambiguous. This CDR3 comprises 12 residues. Trimming removed 6 bases from V and 9 bases from J, with 18 bases in between. The germline V gene encodes CDR1 SQVTM and CDR2 ANQGSEA.

The chain joins TRBV6-1 to TRBJ2-7; TRBD1 matches 7 bases. Germline V lookup: CDR1 MNHNS, CDR2 SASEGT. The length of the CDR3 is 14 residues. The V gene end was trimmed by 3 bases and the J gene end by 6 bases; junction bases not matched to a gene: 8. CDR3 sequence reads: CASSDSLDRFEQYF. CDR3 nucleotides: TGTGCCAGCAGTGACAGTTTGGACAGGTTCGAGCAGTACTTC.

This chain connects TRBV30 to TRBJ2-5; D uncertain. The V and J ends lost 1 base and 2 bases respectively, with 8 bases between them. The CDR3 consists of 13 residues. Germline lookup yields CDR1 GTSNPN and CDR2 SVGIG (reference sequence). The CDR3 DNA is TGTGCCTGGAGTGAACAAATGCAAGAGACCCAGTACTTC. As protein: CAWSEQMQETQYF.

This clone was seen a handful of times. The V and J genes are TRBV5-4 and TRBJ1-4; 9 nucleotides line up with TRBD1. The trim removed 3 bases at V and 8 bases at J, leaving 5 bases unmatched. CDR3 length equals 14 residues. Germline assignment: CDR1 SGHNT and CDR2 YYREEE (reference sequence). CDR3 nucleotides: TGTGCCAGCAGCTCTCGACAGGGGGGCGAAAAACTGTTTTTT. As protein: CASSSRQGGEKLFF.

This clone was seen just once. CDR3: CASSLFAGGTYGYTF. CDR3 nucleotide sequence: TGTGCCAGCAGTTTATTCGCAGGGGGCACGTATGGCTACACCTTC. The chain combines TRBV27 with TRBJ1-2, with 8 bases aligning to TRBD1. The V gene's germline CDR1 is MNHEY and CDR2 SMNVEV (reference sequence). V lost 1 base, J lost 5 bases, and 6 bases stayed unmatched. The CDR3 sequence is 15 residues long.

This sequence joins TRBV2 and TRBJ1-5, with D tentatively TRBD1 (6 bases). CDR1 and CDR2 (germline): SNHLY, FYNNEI. V was pared by 5 bases and J by 2 bases, with 13 bases between. The CDR3 is 15 residues long. CDR3 residues: CASSIQGKGNQPQHF. CDR3 DNA: TGTGCCAGCAGTATTCAGGGGAAGGGCAATCAGCCCCAGCATTTT.

There are a few counts of this clone. The J gene is TRBJ1-2, the V gene TRBV4-1; D is ambiguous. The V and J ends lost 0 bases and 5 bases respectively, with 10 bases between them. The CDR3 is 14 amino acids. Per the germline V gene, CDR1 is MGHRA and CDR2 is YSYEKL. The CDR3, as DNA: TGCGCCAGCAGCCAAGATTACCCGGGATATGGCTACACCTTC. It yields the protein CASSQDYPGYGYTF.

The genes are TRBV11-2 and TRBJ1-5, with TRBD1 matching over 7 bases. The CDR3 loop spans 13 amino acids. In germline, CDR1 is SGHAT, CDR2 FQNNGV. V lost 3 bases to trimming and J lost 9 bases; unmatched junction nucleotides: 5. The CDR3 sequence: CASSLDRSRPQHF. CDR3 nucleotide sequence: TGTGCCAGCAGCTTGGACAGGTCAAGGCCCCAGCATTTT.

The chain combines TRBV7-3 with TRBJ2-3, with 8 bases lining up with TRBD1. V lost 2 bases to trimming and J lost 2 bases; unmatched junction nucleotides: 0. Germline CDR1 SGHTA, CDR2 FQGTGA. The CDR3 spans 14 residues. The CDR3 spells CASSLQGATDTQYF. In DNA, the CDR3 is TGTGCCAGCAGCTTACAGGGGGCCACAGATACGCAGTATTTT. The full variable domain, rest sourced from reference TRBV7-3 and TRBJ2-3, is GAGVSQTPSNKVTEKGKYVELRCDPISGHTALYWYRQSLGQGPEFLIYFQGTGAADDSGLPNDRFFAVRPEGSVSTLKIQRTERGDSAVYLCASSLQGATDTQYFGPGTRLTVL.

The chain employs TRBV4-3 and TRBJ1-2; D uncertain. The V gene's germline CDR1 is LGHNA and CDR2 YSLEER. This CDR3 contains 13 residues. V was pared by 0 bases and J by 6 bases, with 8 bases between. CDR3 loop: CASSQDLRDGYTF. CDR3 coding DNA: TGCGCCAGCAGCCAAGATCTCCGCGATGGCTACACCTTC.